Listed below are T cell receptor beta chains from one sample, sequenced in a study of T cell responses to AZD1222 COVID-19 vaccine. Clones were sequenced by immunoSEQ multiplex PCR, and TCRdb holds only the in-frame ones, with some missing. The sample lists tens of thousands of clones; roughly 90% were seen once. Specimen: peripheral blood, collected on day 0 of AZD1222 vaccination. The receptors derive from an adult in good health. Each CDR3 is given with its conserved first and last residue. Each record gives: clone size, V gene, D gene, CDR3 length, J gene, CDR3 protein, CDR3 DNA. D genes are given only for firm matches. Clone sizes are given selectively: once, few, many, or a class where the clone is expanded.

>.|TRBV19|.|14|TRBJ1-4
CASRTQGPYEKLFF
TGTGCCAGTAGAACACAGGGTCCTTATGAAAAACTGTTTTTT
>.|TRBV2|.|13|TRBJ1-1
CASSYSVNTEAFF
TGTGCCAGCAGTTACAGTGTGAACACTGAAGCTTTCTTT
>once|TRBV11-2|.|14|TRBJ2-1
CASSLVLSYNEQFF
TGTGCCAGCAGCTTAGTGTTGTCCTACAATGAGCAGTTCTTC
>.|TRBV3-1/TRBV3-2|.|11|TRBJ2-7
CASSHSGEQYF
TGTGCCAGCAGCCACTCAGGCGAGCAGTACTTC
>.|TRBV7-6|.|13|TRBJ2-7
CASSHPGSYEQYF
TGTGCCAGCAGCCATCCGGGGAGCTACGAGCAGTACTTC
>.|TRBV9|TRBD1|15|TRBJ1-6
CASSLEGQGPSPLHF
TGTGCCAGCAGCCTCGAGGGACAGGGCCCTTCACCCCTCCACTTT
>.|TRBV3-1/TRBV3-2|.|13|TRBJ1-1
CASSQESFLAAFF
TGTGCCAGCAGCCAAGAAAGTTTTTTGGCGGCTTTCTTT
>.|TRBV24-1|.|12|TRBJ1-2
CATSNKGYGYTF
TGTGCCACCAGTAACAAGGGGTATGGCTACACCTTC
>.|TRBV11-3|.|15|TRBJ2-1
CASSPAGTGRGEQFF
TGTGCCAGCAGCCCAGCCGGGACGGGGAGAGGTGAGCAGTTCTTC
>.|TRBV29-1|TRBD2|13|TRBJ2-3
CSGAGTSTDTQYF
TGCAGCGGAGCGGGGACTAGCACAGATACGCAGTATTTT